This TCR beta chain was sequenced during a study of shared clonotypes between healthy human individuals. CDR3 length equals 14 residues. The germline CDR1 and CDR2 sequences are SGHRS and YFSETQ. The ends were cut back, 0 bases at V and 5 bases at J, with 8 bases in the middle. Method: immunoSEQ multiplex PCR; TCRdb's copy keeps in-frame clones and lacks some. The sample lists millions of clones; 85% to 95% were seen once. Concerning this clone: This CDR3 is also generated by other DNA sequences in the sample.

The receptor's source is a man aged 18 to 30 in good health. Some clones in this sample may be carry-over from other donors' samples. Sequenced input: naive CD4+ T cells from PBMCs. Documented subset: CD45RA+ positively selected. The rearrangement uses TRBV5-1 and TRBJ1-4; TRBD1 is a possible D gene (5 bases). CDR3 bases: TGCGCCAGCAGCTTGGAGCCAGGGAATGAAAAACTGTTTTTT. Its protein is CASSLEPGNEKLFF.